This T cell receptor beta chain is drawn from a study of blood T cells in healthy people across ages (dated by TCRdb to between 2015 and 2017). Regarding the complete study: In model experiments, template switching captured roughly one uniquely barcoded TCR beta cDNA molecule for every two T cells. The study measured age-related changes in TCR beta repertoire diversity using deep sequencing normalized with unique cDNA molecular identifiers. The donors were split into four age groups: young (average around 15 years), middle-aged (39), aged (62) and long-lived (about 82). Using the same blood draw, the study looked at two additional independent replicas of 1 million unique cDNA reads for two donors, one aged 18 to 30 and the other aged 80 or older. Study-wide findings and limitations: Compared with the aged group, the long-lived group had more naive CD4+ T cells, fewer expanded clones and increased TCR diversity, a pattern suggesting age selection. Estimates of total diversity based on one million sequenced T cells were considered lower bounds and underestimates. Donor CMV infection status was unknown, potentially confounding age-related changes in expanded clonotypes. Because profiling used bulk unsorted PBMCs, naive and antigen-experienced compartments could not be compared conclusively. Observed TCR beta diversity per million T cells fell roughly linearly with age, and a significant reduction was already apparent by age around 36. There was a strong correlation between observed TCR beta diversity and the percentage of naive T cells measured by flow cytometry.

This clonotype was detected a few times. What antigen it recognizes has not been identified. One base away there is no much larger clone; base qualities are not given. The donors were 40 or so Caucasian individuals from Russia, aged about 6 to 100 years, who were systemically healthy. Approximately 9.3 milliliters of peripheral blood were collected from each donor into EDTA-treated Vacutainer tubes. Ficoll-Paque density-gradient centrifugation was used to isolate PBMCs, with at least 6.5 million per sample. Trizol reagent was used to extract total RNA from PBMCs, with at least 6 micrograms per sample. For every donor, flow cytometry on a PBMC aliquot measured the percentage of naive CD45RAhigh/CD27high T cells. From the cysteine through the phenylalanine, the CDR3 covers 13 amino acids. Only the CDR3 DNA is retained, 39 bases long and in frame from the first base. The germline V gene provides CDR1 SGHTA and CDR2 FQGNSA. The V end loses 6 bases and the J end loses 7 bases, and a stretch of 15 bases separates them.

Receptor amplification or capture employed 5' RACE. The data were produced on an Illumina HiSeq 2500. A second about 6 to 11 cycle PCR used a sample-barcoded 5' primer and a J-beta primer mix. Each TCR beta cDNA molecule received a unique molecular identifier from a template-switch 5' adaptor carrying 12 random nucleotides. Each sample yielded at least 2.5 million CDR3-containing paired-end reads. First-strand cDNA synthesis was performed from all RNA using the Mint cDNA synthesis kit, with priming by a TRBC-specific oligonucleotide. All cDNA was treated with uracil-DNA glycosylase and then went through a first 18-cycle PCR with the universal primers M1SS and BC2_uni_R. In the paper's pipeline: Each sample was normalized by randomly selecting 1 million high-quality reads, each carrying a distinct molecular identifier. Instead of being binned into consensus sequences, reads that shared molecular identifiers were thrown out. MiTCR, with a Q25 quality threshold and the strictest error-elimination algorithm, was used for CDR3 identification, clonotype clustering and error correction. A nonparametric unseen species model with Euler transformation was used to estimate lower-bound total TCR beta diversity. The public reads were reprocessed in TCRdb via fastp at Q25 and MiXCR, keeping in-frame beta chains. Every CDR3 protein is listed once, alongside the most common genes and DNA of its rows. V and J calls and clone size were set by TCRdb, not the authors. The sample contains 800,000 or so distinct CDR3 sequences, more than 20% of them found a single time. The ten largest clones capture under 4.5% of the sample.

Separately, the same data were catalogued under a study of T cells of mothers and their children. The second study's paper adds: Nine systemically healthy Caucasian individuals, comprising three mothers and their six children, were included as donors. cDNA synthesis used all of the extracted RNA, with around 1.6 ug of RNA in each 15 ul reaction. In the second PCR, sample barcodes and 2-4 random nucleotides were introduced via the M1S primer. Each mother yielded over 9.5 million TCR beta CDR3 reads and each child 2.5 million to 3 million reads. TCR recombination output is similarly shaped by thymic selection in related and unrelated pairs, with a minor effect exerted by inherited differences. Normalized repertoire overlap was always found to be slightly, but never significantly, higher in related mother-child pairs than in unrelated mother-child pairs. No persistent microchimeric T cell clones were found, with a detection sensitivity of 85 to 100 clones per million clonotypes. To look for features that set related mother-child pairs apart from unrelated individuals, the researchers ran deep NGS to compare the TCR beta repertoires of mothers and children. Mothers averaged approximately 41 +/- 4 years of age and children averaged approximately 11 +/- 4 years. Libraries were sequenced on Illumina HiSeq 2000 with 100+100 nt paired-end reads after adapter ligation with NEBNext reagents. To avoid cross-contamination, the mother libraries and the child libraries were prepared a month apart and sequenced in separate runs. For each donor, somewhere between about 450,000 and 2,000,000 distinct TCR beta clonotypes were identified. Naive TCR beta clonotypes were estimated from low-frequency clonotypes matched to each donor's FACS-determined naive share, without sorting.

The receptor chain draws on TRBV7-2 and TRBJ1-1; a tentative D call is TRBD1 (5 bases match). Sequencing used blood. The TCR was taken from a boy younger than 18 in good health. This receptor has the CDR3 CASREGSGIEAFF. Read as DNA, the sequence is TGTGCCAGCAGGGAGGGGTCGGGGATTGAAGCTTTCTTT.